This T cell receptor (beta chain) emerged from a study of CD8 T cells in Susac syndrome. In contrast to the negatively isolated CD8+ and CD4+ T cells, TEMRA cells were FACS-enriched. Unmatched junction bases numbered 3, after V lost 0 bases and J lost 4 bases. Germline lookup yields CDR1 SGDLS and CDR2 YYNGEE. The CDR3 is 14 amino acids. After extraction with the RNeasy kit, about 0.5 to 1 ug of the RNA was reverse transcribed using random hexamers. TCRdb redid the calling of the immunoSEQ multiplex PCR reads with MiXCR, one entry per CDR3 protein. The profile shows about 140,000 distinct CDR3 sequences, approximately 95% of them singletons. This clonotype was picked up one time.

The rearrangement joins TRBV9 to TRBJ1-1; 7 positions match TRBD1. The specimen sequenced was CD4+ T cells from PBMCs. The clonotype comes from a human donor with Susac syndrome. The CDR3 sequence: CASSVEPGGTEAFF. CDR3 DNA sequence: TGTGCCAGCAGCGTAGAACCAGGGGGCACTGAAGCTTTCTTT.